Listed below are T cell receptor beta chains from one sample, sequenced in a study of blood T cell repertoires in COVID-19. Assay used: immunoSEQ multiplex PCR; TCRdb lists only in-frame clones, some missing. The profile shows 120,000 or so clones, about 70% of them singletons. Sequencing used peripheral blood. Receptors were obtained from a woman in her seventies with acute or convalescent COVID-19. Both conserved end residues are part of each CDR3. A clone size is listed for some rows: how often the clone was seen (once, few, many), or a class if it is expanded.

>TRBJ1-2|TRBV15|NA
CATSRDRGGSGYGYTF
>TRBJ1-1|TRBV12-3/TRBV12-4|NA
CASSFGTGVFF
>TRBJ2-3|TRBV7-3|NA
CASSLLAGDTDTQYF
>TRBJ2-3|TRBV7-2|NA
CASSLGGRRGYTQYF
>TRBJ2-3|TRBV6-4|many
CASRTALDTQYF
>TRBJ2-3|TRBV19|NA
CASSERGGVTDTQYF
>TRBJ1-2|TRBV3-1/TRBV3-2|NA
CASSQVRWEARGYTF
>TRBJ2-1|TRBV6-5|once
CASSLSGGYNEQFF
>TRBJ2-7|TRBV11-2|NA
CASSLDRTSLYEQYF
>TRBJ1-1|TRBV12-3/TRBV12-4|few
CASSLGGQAEAFF
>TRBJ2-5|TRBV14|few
CASSPLGAGGLETQYF
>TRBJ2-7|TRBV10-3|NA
CAISIGLAGGPGEQYF
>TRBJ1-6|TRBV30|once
CAWSYDRDSPLHF
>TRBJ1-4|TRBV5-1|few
CASSLGDRGKLFF
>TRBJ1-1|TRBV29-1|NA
CSVPGQGSVTEAFF
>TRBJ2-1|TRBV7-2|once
CASSPTSGFLHNEQFF
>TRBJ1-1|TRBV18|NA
CASSPPNNANTEAFF
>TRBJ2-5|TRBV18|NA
CASSPRAGEETQYF
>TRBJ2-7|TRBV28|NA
CASRDNYEQYF
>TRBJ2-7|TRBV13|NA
CASSQQGYEQYF
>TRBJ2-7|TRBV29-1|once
CSVGDSLGYNHYEQYF
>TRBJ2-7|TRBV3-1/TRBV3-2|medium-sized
CASSQASGGLSSYEQYF
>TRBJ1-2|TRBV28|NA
CASSPQGVSGYGYTF
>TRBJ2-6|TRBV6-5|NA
CASSWESSGANVLTF
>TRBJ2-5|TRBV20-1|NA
CSASPGETQYF
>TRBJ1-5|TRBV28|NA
CASSLSGQGLNQPQHF
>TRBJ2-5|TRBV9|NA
CASSRDSGLAGRETQYF
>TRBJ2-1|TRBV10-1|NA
CASSAGGTASYNEQFF
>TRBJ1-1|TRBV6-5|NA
CASHTYRANTEAFF
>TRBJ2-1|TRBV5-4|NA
CASSSDLAADNEQFF
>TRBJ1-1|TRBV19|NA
CASTLQARMNTEAFF
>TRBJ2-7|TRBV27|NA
CASRGLANSYEQYF
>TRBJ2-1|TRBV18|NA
CASSPPAGAGYFF
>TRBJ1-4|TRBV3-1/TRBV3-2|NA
CASSQDIGGDEKLFF
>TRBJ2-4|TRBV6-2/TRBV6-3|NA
CASSYSSGGGNIQYF
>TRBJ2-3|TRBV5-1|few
CASSLASTSTDTQYF
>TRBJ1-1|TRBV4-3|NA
CASSQDAGRGTEAFF
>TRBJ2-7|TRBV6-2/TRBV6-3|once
CASSPTRDSHYEQYF
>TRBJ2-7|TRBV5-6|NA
CASSLDPGGQYEQYF
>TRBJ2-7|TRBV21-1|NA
CASSKVRGETYEQYF
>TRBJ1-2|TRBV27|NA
CASSAYSTGQFNYGYTF
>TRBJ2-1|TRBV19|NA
CASSIAAGQGASEQFF
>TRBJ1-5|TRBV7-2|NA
CASSGQGQPQHF
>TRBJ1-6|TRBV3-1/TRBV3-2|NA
CASSGGQTNSPLHF
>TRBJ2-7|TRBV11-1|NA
CASRLGAGGPNEQYF
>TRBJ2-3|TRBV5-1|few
CASSSSRLAGGPWDTQYF